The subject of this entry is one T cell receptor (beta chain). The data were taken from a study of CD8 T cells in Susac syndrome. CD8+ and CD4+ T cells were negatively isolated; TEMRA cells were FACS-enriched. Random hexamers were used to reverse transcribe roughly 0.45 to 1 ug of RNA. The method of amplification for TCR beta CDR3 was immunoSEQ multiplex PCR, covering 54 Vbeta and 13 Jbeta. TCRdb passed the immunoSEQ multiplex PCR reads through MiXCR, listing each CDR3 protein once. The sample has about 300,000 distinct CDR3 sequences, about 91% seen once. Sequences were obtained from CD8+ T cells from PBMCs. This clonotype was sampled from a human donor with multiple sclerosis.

CDR3 protein: CASSFPSGDRGRRHGYTF. The CDR3, as DNA: TGTGCCAGCAGCTTTCCCTCAGGGGACAGGGGGCGAAGACATGGCTACACCTTC. The genes are TRBV7-8 and TRBJ1-2; 12 bases agree with TRBD1. Per germline, CDR1 SGHVS and CDR2 FQNEAQ. Losses at the gene ends were 3 bases for V and 6 bases for J; bases not matched to a gene: 14. This CDR3 comprises 18 residues.